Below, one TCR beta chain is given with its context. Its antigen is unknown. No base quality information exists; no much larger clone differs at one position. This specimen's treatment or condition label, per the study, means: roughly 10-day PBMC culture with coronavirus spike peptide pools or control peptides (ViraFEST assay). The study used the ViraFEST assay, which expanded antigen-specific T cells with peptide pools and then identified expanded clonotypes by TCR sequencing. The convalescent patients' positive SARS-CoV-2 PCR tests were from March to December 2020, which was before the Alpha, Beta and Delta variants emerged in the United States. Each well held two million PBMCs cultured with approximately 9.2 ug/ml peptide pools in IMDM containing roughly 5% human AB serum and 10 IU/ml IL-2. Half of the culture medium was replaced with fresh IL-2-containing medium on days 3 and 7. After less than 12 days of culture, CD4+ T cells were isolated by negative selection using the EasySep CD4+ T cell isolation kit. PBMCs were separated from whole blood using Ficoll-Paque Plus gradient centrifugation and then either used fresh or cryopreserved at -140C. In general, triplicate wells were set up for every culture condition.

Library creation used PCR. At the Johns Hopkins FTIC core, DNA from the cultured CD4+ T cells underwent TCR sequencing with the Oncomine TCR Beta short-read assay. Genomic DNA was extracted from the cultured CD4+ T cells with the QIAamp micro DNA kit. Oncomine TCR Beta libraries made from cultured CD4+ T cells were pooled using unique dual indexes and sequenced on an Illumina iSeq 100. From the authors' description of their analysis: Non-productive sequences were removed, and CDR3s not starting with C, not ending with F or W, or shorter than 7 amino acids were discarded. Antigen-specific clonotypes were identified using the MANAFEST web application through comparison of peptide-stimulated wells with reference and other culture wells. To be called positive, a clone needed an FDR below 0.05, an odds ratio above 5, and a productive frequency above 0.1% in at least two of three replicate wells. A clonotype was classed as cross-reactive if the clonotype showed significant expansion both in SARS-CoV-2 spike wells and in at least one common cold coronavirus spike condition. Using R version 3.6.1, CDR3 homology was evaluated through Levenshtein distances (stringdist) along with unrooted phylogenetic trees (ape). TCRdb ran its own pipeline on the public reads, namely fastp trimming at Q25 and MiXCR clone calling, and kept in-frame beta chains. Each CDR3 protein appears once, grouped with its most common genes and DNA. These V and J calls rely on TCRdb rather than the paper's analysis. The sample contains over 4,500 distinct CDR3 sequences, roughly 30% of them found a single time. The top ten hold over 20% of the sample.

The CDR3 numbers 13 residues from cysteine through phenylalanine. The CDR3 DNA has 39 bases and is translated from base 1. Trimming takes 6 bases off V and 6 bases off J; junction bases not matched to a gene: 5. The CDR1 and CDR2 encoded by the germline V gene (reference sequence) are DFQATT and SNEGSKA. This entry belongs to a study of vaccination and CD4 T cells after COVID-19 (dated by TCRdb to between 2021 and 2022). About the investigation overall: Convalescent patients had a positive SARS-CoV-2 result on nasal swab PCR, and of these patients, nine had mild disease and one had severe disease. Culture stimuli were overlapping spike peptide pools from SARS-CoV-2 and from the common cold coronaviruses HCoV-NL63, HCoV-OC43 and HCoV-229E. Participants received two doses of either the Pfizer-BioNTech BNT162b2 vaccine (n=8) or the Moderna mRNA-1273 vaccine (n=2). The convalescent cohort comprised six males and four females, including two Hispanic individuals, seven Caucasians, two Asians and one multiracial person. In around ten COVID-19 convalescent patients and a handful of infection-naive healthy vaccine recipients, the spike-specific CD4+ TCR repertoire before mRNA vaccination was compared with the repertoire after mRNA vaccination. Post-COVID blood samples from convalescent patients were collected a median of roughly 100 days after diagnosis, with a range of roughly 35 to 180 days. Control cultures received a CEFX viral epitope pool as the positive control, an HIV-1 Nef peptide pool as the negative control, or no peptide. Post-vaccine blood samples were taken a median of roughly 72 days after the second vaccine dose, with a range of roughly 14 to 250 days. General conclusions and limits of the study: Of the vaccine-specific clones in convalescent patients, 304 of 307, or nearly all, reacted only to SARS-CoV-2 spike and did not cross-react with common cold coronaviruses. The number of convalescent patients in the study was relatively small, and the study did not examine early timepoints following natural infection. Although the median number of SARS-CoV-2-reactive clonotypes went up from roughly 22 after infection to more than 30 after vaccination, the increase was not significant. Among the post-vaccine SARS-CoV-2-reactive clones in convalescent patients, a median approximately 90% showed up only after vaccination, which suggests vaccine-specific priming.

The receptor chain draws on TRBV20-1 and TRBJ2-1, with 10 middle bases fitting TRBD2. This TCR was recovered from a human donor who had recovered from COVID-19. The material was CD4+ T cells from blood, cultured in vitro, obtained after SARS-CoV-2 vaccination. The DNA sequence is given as TGCAGTGCCCCTAGCGGGAGTGTCAATGAGCAGTTCTTC. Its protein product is CSAPSGSVNEQFF.